The source of this T cell receptor (beta chain) is a study of blood T cell repertoires in COVID-19. Study as a whole: T cells, B-cell-depleted T cells, or PBMCs supplied cDNA or gDNA.

This clone has a single count. Germline V gene sequence: CDR1 SGDLS, CDR2 YYNGEE. The CDR3 is 14 amino acids. V lost 4 bases and J 0 bases, leaving 10 bases between the germline ends. Here immunoSEQ multiplex PCR was the method, and the copy in TCRdb shows in-frame clones only, minus some. The repertoire consists of more than 300,000 clones, with around 90% occurring once and the leading ten covering 1.2%. The chain employs TRBV9 and TRBJ1-2, with D perhaps TRBD1 (5 bases). The sequence came from a young woman who had recovered from COVID-19. Material: PBMCs or T cells enriched from blood (not recorded which). The CDR3 here is CASSRGQSNYGYTF. The CDR3 DNA reads as TGTGCCAGCAGCAGGGGTCAATCTAACTATGGCTACACCTTC.